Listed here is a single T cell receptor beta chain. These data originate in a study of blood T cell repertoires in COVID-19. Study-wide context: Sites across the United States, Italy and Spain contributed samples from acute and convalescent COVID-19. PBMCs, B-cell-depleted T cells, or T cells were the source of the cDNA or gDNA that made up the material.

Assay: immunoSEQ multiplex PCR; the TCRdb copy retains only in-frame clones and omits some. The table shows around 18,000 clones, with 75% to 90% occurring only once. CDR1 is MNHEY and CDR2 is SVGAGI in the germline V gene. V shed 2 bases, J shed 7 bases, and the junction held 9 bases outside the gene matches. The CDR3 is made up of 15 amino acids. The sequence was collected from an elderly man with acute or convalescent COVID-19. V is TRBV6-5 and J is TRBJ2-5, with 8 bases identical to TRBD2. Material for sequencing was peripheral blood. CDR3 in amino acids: CASSYQAGASWTQYF. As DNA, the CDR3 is TGTGCCAGCAGTTACCAAGCGGGGGCCTCCTGGACCCAGTACTTC.